Shown below are 9 T cell receptor beta chains from a single sample sequenced in a study of beta chain features in type 1 diabetes. Their antigens are not known. Investigators reverse transcribed all isolated RNA, so they sequenced expressed TCRB transcripts. Using immunoSEQ multiplex PCR, the repertoire was profiled, and TCRdb retains in-frame clones only, with some absent. The table includes over 120,000 clones, about 12% detected once. Study-level results: Moderate yet significant TCRB CDR3 shortening was seen in Type 1 diabetes patients in all four CD4+ subsets.

Specimen: central memory CD4+ T cells from blood. The source of these receptors is a man aged 18 to 30 with type 1 diabetes.

The genes are TRBV5-1 and TRBJ2-1; D possibly uses TRBD1 or TRBD2 (7 bases each). V was pared by 1 base and J by 3 bases, with 11 bases between. CDR1 and CDR2 (germline): SGHRS, YFSETQ. CDR3 length: 15 amino acids. The chain's CDR3 is CASSLTGEGYNEQFF. The CDR3 DNA sequence: TGCGCCAGCAGCTTGACAGGGGAGGGCTACAATGAGCAGTTCTTC.

The rearrangement links TRBV25-1 to TRBJ2-7; maybe TRBD2 (6 bases). The CDR3 sequence is 14 residues long. From germline, CDR1 is MGHDK and CDR2 SYGVNS. Trimming stripped 0 bases from V and 7 bases from J, with 13 bases between. The CDR3 loop reads CASSEYVWGGEQYF. DNA for the CDR3: TGTGCCAGCAGTGAATATGTGTGGGGAGGTGAGCAGTACTTC.

In this sample, this clone turned up a few times. The chain is built from TRBV23-1 and TRBJ1-1, with 7 bases that match TRBD1. TRBV23-1 is treated as an ORF (open reading frame) with a function not yet certain. The CDR3 is 15 residues long. V dropped 8 bases and J dropped 1; count of bases not matched to a gene: 10. The CDR3 DNA reads as TGCGCCAGCGGTAAGACAGGGACACCGAACACTGAAGCTTTCTTT. Residues: CASGKTGTPNTEAFF.

In its sample, this clone was seen a few times. The chain has TRBV6-5 and TRBJ1-5; no clear D gene. V gave up 4 bases and J gave up 9 bases, with 10 bases separating them. Germline values: CDR1 MNHEY, CDR2 SVGAGI. The length of the CDR3 is 12 residues. DNA for the CDR3: TGTGCCAGCAGTTTGGGATGGGGGCCCCAGCATTTT. Its translation is CASSLGWGPQHF.

This clone was observed at least ten times. This sequence joins TRBV7-2 and TRBJ2-1; D ambiguous. Germline V gene data show CDR1 as SGHTA and CDR2 as FQGNSA. CDR3 size: 12 residues. V lost 5 bases to trimming and J lost 6 bases, with 8 bases between them. The CDR3 bases are TGTGCCAGCAGCCAGGTGGGCAATGAGCAGTTCTTC. Protein: CASSQVGNEQFF.

This clone appeared a few times. The chain employs TRBV7-9 and TRBJ1-5; no clear D gene. The CDR3 is 12 amino acids. Trimming took off 5 bases at V and 3 bases at J, with 5 bases between the two ends. Germline V gene lookup returns CDR1 SEHNR and CDR2 FQNEAQ (reference sequence). The CDR3 DNA reads TGTGCCAGCAGCCACCCCAATCAGCCCCAGCATTTT. It encodes CASSHPNQPQHF. The whole variable domain, remainder taken from reference TRBV7-9 and TRBJ1-5, is DTGVSQNPRHKITKRGQNVTFRCDPISEHNRLYWYRQTLGQGPEFLTYFQNEAQLEKSRLLSDRFSAERPKGSFSTLEIQRTEQGDSAMYLCASSHPNQPQHFGDGTRLSIL.

This clone has a count of ten or more. The rearrangement joins TRBV5-4 to TRBJ2-5; D ambiguous. V was cut by 2 bases and J by 0 bases, with 5 bases left in between. The CDR3 has 13 residues. Germline assignment: CDR1 SGHNT and CDR2 YYREEE (reference sequence). The CDR3 bases are TGTGCCAGCAGCTTTGGCTACCAAGAGACCCAGTACTTC. It codes for CASSFGYQETQYF.

The chain joins TRBV7-9 to TRBJ2-1; D is ambiguous. This CDR3 has 11 residues. V gave up 5 bases and J gave up 10 bases, with 9 bases separating them. Looked up from germline, CDR1 is SEHNR and CDR2 is FQNEAQ (reference sequence). The CDR3: CASSRGAEQFF. The CDR3 coding sequence is TGTGCCAGCAGCAGAGGTGCGGAGCAGTTCTTC.

This clone was seen more than once but under ten times. The chain carries TRBV18 and TRBJ1-6, with 7 bases lining up with TRBD1. Losses at the gene ends were 3 bases for V and 8 bases for J; bases not matched to a gene: 1. Germline V gene data show CDR1 as KGHSH and CDR2 as LQKENI. This CDR3 comprises 13 residues. The CDR3 sequence: CASSPQGDSPLHF. CDR3 DNA: TGTGCCAGCTCACCCCAGGGGGATTCACCCCTCCACTTT.